Listed below are T cell receptor beta chains from one sample, sequenced in a study of cytomegalovirus exposure and HLA in healthy donors. Clones were sequenced by immunoSEQ multiplex PCR, and TCRdb holds only the in-frame ones, with some missing. The sample contains about 190,000 clones, approximately 81% of which appear only once. The material sequenced was PBMCs. These receptors came from a male donor in good health and CMV-seronegative. CDR3s include the opening cysteine and the closing phenylalanine or tryptophan. The D gene is left open where the match is weak. The size field is filled for only some rows; it gives once, few, many or a size class.

CDR3 protein: CASSQDRWMEQPQHF
CDR3 DNA: TGCGCCAGCAGCCAAGATCGGTGGATGGAGCAGCCCCAGCATTTT
V gene: TRBV4-3
J gene: TRBJ1-5
D gene: .
clone size: .

CDR3 protein: CASSLGGSGETQYF
CDR3 DNA: TGTGCCAGCAGCTTAGGCGGGTCTGGAGAGACCCAGTACTTC
V gene: TRBV7-6
J gene: TRBJ2-5
D gene: .
clone size: .

CDR3 protein: CASSVGYRGQFGGYTF
CDR3 DNA: TGTGCCAGCAGCGTAGGATACAGGGGGCAATTCGGTGGCTACACCTTC
V gene: TRBV13
J gene: TRBJ1-2
D gene: TRBD1
clone size: .

CDR3 protein: CASSNGGTYEQYF
CDR3 DNA: TGTGCCAGCAGTAACGGGGGGACCTACGAGCAGTACTTC
V gene: TRBV28
J gene: TRBJ2-7
D gene: TRBD2
clone size: .

CDR3 protein: CASSPPVALYEQYF
CDR3 DNA: TGTGCCAGCTCACCTCCGGTAGCTCTCTACGAGCAGTACTTC
V gene: TRBV18
J gene: TRBJ2-7
D gene: .
clone size: .

CDR3 protein: CASSSGLKGTGELFF
CDR3 DNA: TGTGCCAGCTCATCGGGACTGAAAGGAACCGGGGAGCTGTTTTTT
V gene: TRBV18
J gene: TRBJ2-2
D gene: .
clone size: .

CDR3 protein: CASSLGTSGRQETQYF
CDR3 DNA: TGTGCCAGTAGTCTCGGGACTAGCGGGAGGCAAGAGACCCAGTACTTC
V gene: TRBV19
J gene: TRBJ2-5
D gene: TRBD2
clone size: once

CDR3 protein: CASSVGVGSGTDTQYF
CDR3 DNA: TGTGCCAGCAGCGTAGGAGTCGGGTCGGGCACAGATACGCAGTATTTT
V gene: TRBV9
J gene: TRBJ2-3
D gene: .
clone size: .

CDR3 protein: CASSLRDGGIQYF
CDR3 DNA: TGTGCCAGCAGCTTACGGGACGGGGGAATTCAGTACTTC
V gene: TRBV5-4
J gene: TRBJ2-4
D gene: .
clone size: .

CDR3 protein: CASSPNRGSGNTIYF
CDR3 DNA: TGTGCCAGCTCCCCAAACCGGGGCTCTGGAAACACCATATATTTT
V gene: TRBV18
J gene: TRBJ1-3
D gene: .
clone size: .

CDR3 protein: CASRPGGGPGGRNEQFF
CDR3 DNA: TGTGCCAGCAGACCGGGGGGCGGCCCGGGGGGGAGGAATGAGCAGTTCTTC
V gene: TRBV7-6
J gene: TRBJ2-1
D gene: TRBD2
clone size: .

CDR3 protein: CSVEYRQGLYTF
CDR3 DNA: TGCAGCGTTGAATACAGACAGGGGCTCTACACCTTC
V gene: TRBV29-1
J gene: TRBJ1-2
D gene: TRBD1
clone size: .

CDR3 protein: CASSPGPVYEQYF
CDR3 DNA: TGTGCCAGCTCACCGGGCCCTGTCTACGAGCAGTACTTC
V gene: TRBV18
J gene: TRBJ2-7
D gene: .
clone size: .

CDR3 protein: CSVAVGGLAFF
CDR3 DNA: TGCAGCGTGGCGGTAGGGGGCTTAGCTTTCTTT
V gene: TRBV29-1
J gene: TRBJ1-1
D gene: TRBD1
clone size: .